This T cell receptor beta chain was captured in a study of blood T cell repertoires in COVID-19. Some clones are missing from TCRdb's copy, which holds only in-frame ones; the method was immunoSEQ multiplex PCR. The sample shows some 100,000 clones, roughly nine tenths of them seen only once. The CDR3 runs to 16 residues. V lost 7 bases to trimming and J lost 8 bases; unmatched junction nucleotides: 12. Germline V CDR1 and CDR2: SNHLY, FYNNEI. The TCR comes from a human donor with active COVID-19. The donor label of this sample is uncertain. The sample taken for sequencing was peripheral blood. The chain combines TRBV2 with TRBJ1-6; 9 bases map to TRBD1. CDR3 coding DNA: TGTGCCAGCAAAAAAAGGGCACAGGGGGCGGATTCACCCCTCCACTTT. Residues: CASKKRAQGADSPLHF.